This T cell receptor beta chain appears in the sequencing data of a study of blood T cell repertoires in COVID-19. Study-wide background: The United States, Italy and Spain supplied acute and convalescent COVID-19 samples. PBMCs, B-cell-depleted T cells, or T cells provided the cDNA or gDNA that made up the material.

Source study methods: Counts of nucleated cells, estimated from reference gene primer amplification, were obtained. Sequencing was performed with immunoSEQ multiplex PCR; in TCRdb, only in-frame clones are kept and a portion is missing. The DNA gave D and trimming, while V, J and clone size come from that table. The sample includes about 67,000 clones, over 80% of them seen just once. With 6 bases clipped from V and 4 bases from J, the junction kept 3 bases outside the gene matches. The CDR3 extends over 14 amino acids. Germline CDR1 and CDR2: MDHEN and SYDVKM. Sequencing was carried out using peripheral blood. The clonotype comes from a middle-aged man with active COVID-19. This sequence joins TRBV28 and TRBJ1-6; 7 bases match TRBD1. The chain's CDR3 is CASSPGQYNSPLHF. As DNA, the CDR3 is TGTGCCAGCAGCCCGGGACAGTATAATTCACCCCTCCACTTT.